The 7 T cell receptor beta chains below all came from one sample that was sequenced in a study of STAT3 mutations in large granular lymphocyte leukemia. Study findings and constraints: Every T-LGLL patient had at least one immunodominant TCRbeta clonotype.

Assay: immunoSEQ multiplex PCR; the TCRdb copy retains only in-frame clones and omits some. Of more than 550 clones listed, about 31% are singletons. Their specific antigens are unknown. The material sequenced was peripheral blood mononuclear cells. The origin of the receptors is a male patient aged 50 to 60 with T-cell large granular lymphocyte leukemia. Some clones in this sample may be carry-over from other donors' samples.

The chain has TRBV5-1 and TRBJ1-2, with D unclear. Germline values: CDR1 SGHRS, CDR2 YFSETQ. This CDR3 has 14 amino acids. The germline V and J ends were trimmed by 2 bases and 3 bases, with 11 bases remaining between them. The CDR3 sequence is CASSFLTADYGYTF. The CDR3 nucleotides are TGCGCCAGCAGCTTCTTAACGGCCGACTATGGCTACACCTTC.

CDR3 coding DNA: TGTGCCAGCAGCCCCACTAGCACAGATACGCAGTATTTT. This gives the protein CASSPTSTDTQYF. The rearrangement links TRBV27 to TRBJ2-3; D unclear. The V gene lost 6 bases and the J gene lost 0 bases, with 7 bases spanning the gap. The CDR3 runs to 13 residues. CDR1 MNHEY and CDR2 SMNVEV come from the germline V gene (reference sequence).

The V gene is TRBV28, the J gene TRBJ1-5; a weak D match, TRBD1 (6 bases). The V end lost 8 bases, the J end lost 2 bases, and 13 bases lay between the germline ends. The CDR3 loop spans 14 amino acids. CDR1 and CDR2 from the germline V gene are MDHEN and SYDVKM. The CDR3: CASVPGAGNQPQHF. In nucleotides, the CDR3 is TGTGCCAGCGTTCCGGGGGCAGGCAATCAGCCCCAGCATTTT.

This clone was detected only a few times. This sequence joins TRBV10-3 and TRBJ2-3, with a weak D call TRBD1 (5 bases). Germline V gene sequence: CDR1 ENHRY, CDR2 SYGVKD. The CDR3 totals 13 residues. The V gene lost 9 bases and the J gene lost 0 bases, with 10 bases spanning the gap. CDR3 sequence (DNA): TGTGCCATACAGGCTTCTAGCACAGATACGCAGTATTTT. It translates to CAIQASSTDTQYF.

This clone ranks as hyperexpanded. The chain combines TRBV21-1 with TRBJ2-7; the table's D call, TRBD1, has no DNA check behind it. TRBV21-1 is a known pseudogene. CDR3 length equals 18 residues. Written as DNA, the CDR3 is TGTGCCAGCAGCAAAGAGTCAGGGGGCCTCCCTCTTGGGTACGAGCAGTACTTC. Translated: CASSKESGGLPLGYEQYF.

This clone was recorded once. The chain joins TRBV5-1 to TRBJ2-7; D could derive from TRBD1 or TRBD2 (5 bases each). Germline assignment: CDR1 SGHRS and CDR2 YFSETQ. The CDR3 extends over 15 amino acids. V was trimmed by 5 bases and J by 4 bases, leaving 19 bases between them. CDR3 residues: CASRVQPTGAYEQYF. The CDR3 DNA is TGCGCCAGCAGAGTCCAGCCAACCGGGGCTTACGAGCAGTACTTC.

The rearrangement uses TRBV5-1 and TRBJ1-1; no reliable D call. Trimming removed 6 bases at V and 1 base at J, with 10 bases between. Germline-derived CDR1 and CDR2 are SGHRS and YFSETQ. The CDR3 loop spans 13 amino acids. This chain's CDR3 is CASKKTANTEAFF. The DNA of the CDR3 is TGCGCCAGCAAGAAAACAGCGAACACTGAAGCTTTCTTT.